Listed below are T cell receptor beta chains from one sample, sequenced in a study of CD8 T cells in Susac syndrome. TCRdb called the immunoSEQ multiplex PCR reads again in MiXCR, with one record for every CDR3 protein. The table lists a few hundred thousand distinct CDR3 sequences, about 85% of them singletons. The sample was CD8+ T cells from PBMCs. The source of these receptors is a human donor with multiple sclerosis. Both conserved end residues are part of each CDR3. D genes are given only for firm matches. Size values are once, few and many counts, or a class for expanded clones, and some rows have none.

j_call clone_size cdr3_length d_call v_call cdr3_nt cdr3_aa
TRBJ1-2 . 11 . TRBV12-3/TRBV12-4 TGTGCCAGCAGTTCGAAGTATGGCTACACCTTC CASSSKYGYTF
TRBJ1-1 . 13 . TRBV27 TGTGCCAGCAGTTCTGGACGAAACACTGAAGCTTTCTTT CASSSGRNTEAFF
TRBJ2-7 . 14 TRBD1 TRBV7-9 TGTGCCAGCAGACCCCCAGGGGGCCTCTACGAGCAGTACTTC CASRPPGGLYEQYF
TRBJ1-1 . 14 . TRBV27 TGTGCCAGCAGTTTAAAGAGGAGGGACACTGAAGCTTTCTTT CASSLKRRDTEAFF
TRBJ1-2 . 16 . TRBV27 TGTGCCAGCAGTTTATCCGCAGGGGAGGCTACTTATGGCTACACCTTC CASSLSAGEATYGYTF
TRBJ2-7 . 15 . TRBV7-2 TGTGCCAGCAGCTTAGTAGATAGCCCCAGCTACGAGCAGTACTTC CASSLVDSPSYEQYF
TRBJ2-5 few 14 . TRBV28 TGTGCCAGCAGTTTAAGGGGCCTCCCCGAGACCCAGTACTTC CASSLRGLPETQYF
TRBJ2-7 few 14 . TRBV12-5 TGTGCTAGTGGTTTCGGGGACGGAGCCTACGAGCAGTACTTC CASGFGDGAYEQYF
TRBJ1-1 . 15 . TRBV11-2 TGTGCCAGCAGCTTAGGTGAAGGGGCAAACACTGAAGCTTTCTTT CASSLGEGANTEAFF
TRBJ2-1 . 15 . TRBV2 TGTGCCAGCCAAAGGCAGGCAAGCTCCTACAATGAGCAGTTCTTC CASQRQASSYNEQFF
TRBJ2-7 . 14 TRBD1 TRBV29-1 TGCAGCGTCCGAGACAGGGAGAGAAGGTACGAGCAGTACTTC CSVRDRERRYEQYF
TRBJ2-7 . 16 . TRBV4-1 TGCGCCAGCAGCCAAGATCGGGGAGACAGCAAAATAAAGCAGTACTTC CASSQDRGDSKIKQYF
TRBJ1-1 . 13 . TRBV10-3 TGTGCCATCAGCTCACAGGGTTCGCCTGAAGCTTTCTTT CAISSQGSPEAFF
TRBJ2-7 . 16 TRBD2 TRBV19 TGTGCCAGTAGTATAGCTCTAGCGGGAGCTGGCTACGAGCAGTACTTC CASSIALAGAGYEQYF
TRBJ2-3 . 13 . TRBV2 TGTGCCAGCAGTGAAGCGCACGCAGATACGCAGTATTTT CASSEAHADTQYF
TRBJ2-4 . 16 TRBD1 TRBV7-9 TGTGCCAGCAGCCCAAGGGACAGGTGGGACAAAAACATTCAGTACTTC CASSPRDRWDKNIQYF
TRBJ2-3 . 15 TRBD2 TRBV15 TGTGCCACCAGCAGAGATCGCGGGAGGGCCGGTACGCAGTATTTT CATSRDRGRAGTQYF
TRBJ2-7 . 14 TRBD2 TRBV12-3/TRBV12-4 TGTGCCAGCAGTTTAGGGACTAGCGTCTACGAGCAGTACTTC CASSLGTSVYEQYF
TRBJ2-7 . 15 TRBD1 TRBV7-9 TGTGCCAGCAGCGGGCCGGGACAGGGAGTCTACGAGCAGTACTTC CASSGPGQGVYEQYF
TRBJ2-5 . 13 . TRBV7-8 TGTGCCAGCAGCTTAGGGACCGGGGAGACCCAGTACTTC CASSLGTGETQYF
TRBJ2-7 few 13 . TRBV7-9 TGTGCCAGCAGCTTAGCAGGGCGGCGCGAGCAGTACTTC CASSLAGRREQYF
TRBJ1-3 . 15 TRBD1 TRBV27 TGTGCCAGCAGTTCAACAGGGGGAGTTGGAAACACCATATATTTT CASSSTGGVGNTIYF
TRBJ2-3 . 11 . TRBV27 TGTGCCAGCAGTTTTGCTGCCACGCAGTATTTT CASSFAATQYF
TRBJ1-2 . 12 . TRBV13 TGTGCCTGCAGCCTCGGGAGACTTGGCTACACCTTC CACSLGRLGYTF
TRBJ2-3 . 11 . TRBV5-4 TGTGCCACCTCAGGATGGGATACGCAGTATTTT CATSGWDTQYF
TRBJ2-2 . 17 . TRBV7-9 TGTGCCAGCATTCCCCCCCGGGACGGCCCGAACACCGGGGAGCTGTTTTTT CASIPPRDGPNTGELFF
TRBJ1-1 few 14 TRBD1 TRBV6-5 TGTGCCAGCAGTTACGGGACAGGGCAAACTGAAGCTTTCTTT CASSYGTGQTEAFF
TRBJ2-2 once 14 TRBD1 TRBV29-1 TGCAGCGTTGAATGGACAGGGTATACCGGGGAGCTGTTTTTT CSVEWTGYTGELFF
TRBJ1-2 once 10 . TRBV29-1 TGCAGCGTTGAATGGGAAGGCTACACCTTC CSVEWEGYTF
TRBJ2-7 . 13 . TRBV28 TGTGCCAGCAGTTTAATCCCCCGGGACGAGCAGTACTTC CASSLIPRDEQYF
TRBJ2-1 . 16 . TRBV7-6 TGTGCCAGCAGCAAGCGACGGACAGTAGAGGGGGATGAGCAGTTCTTC CASSKRRTVEGDEQFF
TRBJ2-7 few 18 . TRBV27 TGTGCCAGCAGTCCAATCGGCCCTAGGGGCCCTGGCTCCTACGAGCAGTACTTC CASSPIGPRGPGSYEQYF
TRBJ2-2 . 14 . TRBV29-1 TGCAGCGTTGTTCCGGAGGTGGGCACCGGGGAGCTGTTTTTT CSVVPEVGTGELFF
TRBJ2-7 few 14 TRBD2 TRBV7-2 TGTGCCAGCAGCTTAGGAGCGGGAGTGAGGGAGCAGTACTTC CASSLGAGVREQYF
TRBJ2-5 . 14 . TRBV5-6 TGTGCCAGCAGCCCTCTGACGTGGAGGGAGACCCAGTACTTC CASSPLTWRETQYF
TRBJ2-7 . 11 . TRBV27 TGTGCCAGCGGTAGGAATTACGAGCAGTACTTC CASGRNYEQYF
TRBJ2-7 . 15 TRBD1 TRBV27 TGTGCCAGCAGACCGACAGGGTCAAGCTCCTACGAGCAGTACTTC CASRPTGSSSYEQYF
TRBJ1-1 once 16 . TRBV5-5 TGTGCCAGCAGCCACAGGGTCCGCACTTCGAACACTGAAGCTTTCTTT CASSHRVRTSNTEAFF
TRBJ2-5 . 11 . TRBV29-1 TGCAGCACCCGCCAGGGAGAGACCCAGTACTTC CSTRQGETQYF
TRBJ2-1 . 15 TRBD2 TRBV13 TGTGCCAGCAGCTTGACTAGCGGGAGTCTAAATGAGCAGTTCTTC CASSLTSGSLNEQFF
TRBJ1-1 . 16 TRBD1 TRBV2 TGTGCCAGCAGTGAAGCACCGGACAGGTCGAACACTGAAGCTTTCTTT CASSEAPDRSNTEAFF
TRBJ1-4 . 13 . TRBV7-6 TGTGCCAGCAGCTCCGGACCAGGCAAAAAACTGTTTTTT CASSSGPGKKLFF
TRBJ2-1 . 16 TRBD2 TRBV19 TGTGCCAGTAGTATTGATGGAGCGGGAGGTTACAATGAGCAGTTCTTC CASSIDGAGGYNEQFF
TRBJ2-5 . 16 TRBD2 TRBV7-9 TGTGCCAGCAGCCCCGAAGCGGGAGGGAACCAAGAGACCCAGTACTTC CASSPEAGGNQETQYF
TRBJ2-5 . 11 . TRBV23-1 TGCGCCAGCAGTCAATTTGAGACCCAGTACTTC CASSQFETQYF
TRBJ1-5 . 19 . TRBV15 TGTGCCACCAGCAGAGAGCCCACCCCCTTACAGGGAAGCAATCAGCCCCAGCATTTT CATSREPTPLQGSNQPQHF
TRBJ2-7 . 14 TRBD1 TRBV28 TGTGCCAGCAGTTTGACGACAGGGGGTTTCGAGCAGTACTTC CASSLTTGGFEQYF
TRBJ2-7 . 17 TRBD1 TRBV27 TGTGCCAGCAGTTTATGGGGTACAGGGGGTATGTCCTACGAGCAGTACTTC CASSLWGTGGMSYEQYF
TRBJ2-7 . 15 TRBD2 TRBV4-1 TGCGCCAGCAGTAAGCGGGAGGGGAGCTCCTACGAGCAGTACTTC CASSKREGSSYEQYF
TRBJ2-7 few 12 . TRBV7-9 TGTGCCAGCAGCCCGGACAGAAACGAGCAGTACTTC CASSPDRNEQYF
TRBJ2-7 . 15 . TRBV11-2 TGTGCCAGCAGCTTAGAAGGGTTGGGGTCCTACGAGCAGTACTTC CASSLEGLGSYEQYF
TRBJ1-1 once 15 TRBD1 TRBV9 TGTGCCAGCAGCCCAGGGGACAGCTTTAACACTGAAGCTTTCTTT CASSPGDSFNTEAFF
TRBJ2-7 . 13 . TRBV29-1 TGCAGCGCGATCAACCAAGGGTGGCTCGAGCAGTACTTC CSAINQGWLEQYF